This T cell receptor beta chain was sequenced for a study of blood T cell repertoires in COVID-19. Using immunoSEQ multiplex PCR, the repertoire was profiled, and TCRdb retains in-frame clones only, with some absent. This sample has roughly 32,000 clones, with 70% to 90% found just once. The receptor was isolated from a man aged 80 or over with active COVID-19. The sequencing input was peripheral blood.

The DNA for the CDR3 is TGTGCCAGCAGCCCGCGACAGGGCGGTCAGCCCCAGCATTTT. Translated, it gives CASSPRQGGQPQHF. This chain joins TRBV7-2 and TRBJ1-5, with 7 bases aligning to TRBD1. Per germline, CDR1 SGHTA and CDR2 FQGNSA. The CDR3 length is 14 residues. J gave up 6 bases and V 5 bases, and 7 bases lay outside the gene matches.